Included here is one T cell receptor (beta chain) sequence, with context. This receptor's antigen is unknown. No qualities accompany the bases; no much larger clone lies one base away. Trimming takes 6 bases off V and 4 bases off J; junction bases not matched to a gene: 10. The CDR3 contains 16 residues, cysteine and phenylalanine counted. CDR3 DNA is the only sequence kept; it has 48 bases, read in frame from the first base. A patient counted as having stable Graves' hyperthyroidism if no progression to ophthalmopathy occurred over 18 months of follow-up. Hyperthyroidism patients were aged 18 to 65 years and newly diagnosed, with disease duration of less than 2 months. Patients with uncontrolled infections, other autoimmune diseases, pregnancy or lactation were excluded. Diagnoses were based on clinical symptoms, serum thyroxine and TRAb, thyroid ultrasound and orbital computed tomography. PBMCs were isolated from roughly 10 ml of fresh peripheral blood by Ficoll-Paque density gradient centrifugation. Total RNA was extracted with Trizol reagent, and quality was checked on an Agilent 2100 Bioanalyzer.

The TCR beta CDR3 regions were amplified from the RNA transcripts. For the first round of RT-PCR on the TCR CDR3, the HTBI primer set was used together with the Qiagen OneStep RT-PCR kit. Libraries were constructed in a second round of multiplex PCR, after which size selection and purification were performed. Paired-end sequencing of the libraries was performed with 100 bp reads on an Illumina HiSeq2000. In the original analysis: SOAPnuke was used to process the raw data, with reads discarded if the reads contained adapters or uncalled bases, had a mean Phred below 15, or lacked an exact constant-primer or identifier match. High-quality paired reads were merged with COPE v1.2.5, and unique nucleotide sequences were defined as clonotypes. Clonotypes were aligned to IMGT TRBV, TRBD and TRBJ reference segments using MiTCR v1.1. The analysis was restricted to V-J combinations with a frequency above 0.0001, which together covered roughly 99% of the repertoires. The TCS score was defined as F50 (clonal expansion) divided by E x V (chaos), with BLOSUM62-based TCRdist calculated between CDR3 peptides within each V-J. Welch's t-statistics and random forest reduced 500 to 550 V-J features to 10 to 15, which were used in a naive Bayes classifier (R e1071). Using fastp at Q25 and MiXCR, TCRdb reprocessed the public reads and kept productive beta chains. One record per CDR3 amino acid sequence lists the most common genes and DNA. The V and J calls reflect TCRdb's pipeline rather than the authors' work. The table for this sample lists fewer than 700,000 distinct CDR3 sequences; roughly 17% of them were counted only once. The ten largest make up less than 4.5% of the sample.

This specimen belongs to a study of T cells in Graves' hyperthyroidism and ophthalmopathy (dated by TCRdb to about 2019). For context, the study as a whole: Peripheral blood was collected at initial diagnosis, before any treatment. Once sampling was done, hyperthyroidism patients were given methimazole at a starting dose of 30 mg daily, whereas ophthalmopathy patients were given high-dose intravenous methylprednisolone. To identify distinguishing TCR V-J signatures, a discovery cohort of about 100 patients was used, comprising approximately 40 with Graves' ophthalmopathy and some 60 with stable Graves' hyperthyroidism. The roughly 90 discovery patients were divided at random into training and test sets in a 7:3 ratio. The paper describes TCR Vbeta CDR3 sequencing of more than 120 peripheral blood samples, made up of roughly 45 ophthalmopathy patients, 70 to 75 hyperthyroidism patients and roughly 17 progressor patients. An independent validation cohort of some 18 hyperthyroidism patients and 17 patients who later progressed to ophthalmopathy tested prospective prediction of ophthalmopathy. In more than 5 Graves' hyperthyroidism patients, the study also compared T-cell repertoires from thyroid tissue with T-cell repertoires from blood.

What the authors observed across the whole study: Sample size was not statistically predetermined, and investigators were not blinded to group allocation. A 13 V-J signature model separated ophthalmopathy from stable hyperthyroidism, with around 91% sensitivity and 81.08% specificity in cross-validation and 80%/75% in testing. In validation, the model predicted progression to ophthalmopathy a median of approximately 6.3 months before onset, with approximately 71% sensitivity and about 75% specificity. Most expanded thyroid clonotypes (frequency above 0.001) were also detected in blood, suggesting blood repertoires may reflect thyroid immune responses.

Recombination joined TRBV12-3 or TRBV12-4 with TRBJ1-5; 9 bases in between match TRBD1. The material sequenced was blood. This receptor was obtained from a woman aged 25-40 years with Graves' hyperthyroidism. The encoded CDR3 is CASSPTGQGWNQPQHF. The DNA is as follows: TGTGCCAGCAGCCCCACCGGACAGGGGTGGAATCAGCCCCAGCATTTT.